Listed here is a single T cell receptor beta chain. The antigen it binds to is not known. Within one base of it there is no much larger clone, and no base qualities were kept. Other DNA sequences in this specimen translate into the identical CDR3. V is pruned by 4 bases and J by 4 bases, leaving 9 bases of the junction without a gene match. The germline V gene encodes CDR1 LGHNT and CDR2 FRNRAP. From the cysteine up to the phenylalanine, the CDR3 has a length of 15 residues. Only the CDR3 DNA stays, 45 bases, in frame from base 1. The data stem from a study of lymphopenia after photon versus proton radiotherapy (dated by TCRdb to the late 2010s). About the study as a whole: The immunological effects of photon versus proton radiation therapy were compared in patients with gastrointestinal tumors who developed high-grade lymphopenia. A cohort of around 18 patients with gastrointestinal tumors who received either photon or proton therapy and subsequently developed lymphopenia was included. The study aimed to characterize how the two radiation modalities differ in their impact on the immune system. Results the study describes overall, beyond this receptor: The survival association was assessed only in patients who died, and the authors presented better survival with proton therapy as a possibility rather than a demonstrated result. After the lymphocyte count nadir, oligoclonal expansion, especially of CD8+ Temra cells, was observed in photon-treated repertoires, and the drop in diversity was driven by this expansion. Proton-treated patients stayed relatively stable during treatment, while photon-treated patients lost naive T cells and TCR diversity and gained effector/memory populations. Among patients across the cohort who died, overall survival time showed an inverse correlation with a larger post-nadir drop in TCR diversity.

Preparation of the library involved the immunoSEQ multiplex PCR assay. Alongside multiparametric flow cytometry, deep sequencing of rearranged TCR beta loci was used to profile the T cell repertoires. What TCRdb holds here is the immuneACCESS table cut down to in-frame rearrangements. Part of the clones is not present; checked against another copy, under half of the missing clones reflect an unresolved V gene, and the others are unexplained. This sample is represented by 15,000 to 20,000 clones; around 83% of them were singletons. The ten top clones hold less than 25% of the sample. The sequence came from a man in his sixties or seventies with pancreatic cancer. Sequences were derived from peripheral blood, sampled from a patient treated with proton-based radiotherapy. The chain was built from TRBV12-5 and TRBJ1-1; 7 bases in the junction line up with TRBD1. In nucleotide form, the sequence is TGTGCTAGTGGTTACCTCAGGGGGTCTTCCACTGAAGCTTTCTTT. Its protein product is CASGYLRGSSTEAFF.